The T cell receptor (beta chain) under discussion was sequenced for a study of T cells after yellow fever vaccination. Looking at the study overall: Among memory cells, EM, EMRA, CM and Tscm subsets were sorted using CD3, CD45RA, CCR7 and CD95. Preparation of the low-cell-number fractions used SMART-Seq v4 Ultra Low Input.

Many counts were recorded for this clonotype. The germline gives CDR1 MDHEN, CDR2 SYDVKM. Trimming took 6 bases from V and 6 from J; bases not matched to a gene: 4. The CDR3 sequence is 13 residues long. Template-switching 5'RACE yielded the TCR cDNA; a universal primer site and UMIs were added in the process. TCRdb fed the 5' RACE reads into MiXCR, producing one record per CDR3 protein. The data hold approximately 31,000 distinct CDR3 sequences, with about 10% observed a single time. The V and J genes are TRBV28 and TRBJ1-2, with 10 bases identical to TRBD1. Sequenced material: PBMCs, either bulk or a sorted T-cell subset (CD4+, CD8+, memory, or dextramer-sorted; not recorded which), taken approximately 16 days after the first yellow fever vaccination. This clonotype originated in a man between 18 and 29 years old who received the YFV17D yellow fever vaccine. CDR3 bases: TGTGCCAGCAGGCAGACAGGGGGCCATGGCTACACCTTC. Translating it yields CASRQTGGHGYTF.